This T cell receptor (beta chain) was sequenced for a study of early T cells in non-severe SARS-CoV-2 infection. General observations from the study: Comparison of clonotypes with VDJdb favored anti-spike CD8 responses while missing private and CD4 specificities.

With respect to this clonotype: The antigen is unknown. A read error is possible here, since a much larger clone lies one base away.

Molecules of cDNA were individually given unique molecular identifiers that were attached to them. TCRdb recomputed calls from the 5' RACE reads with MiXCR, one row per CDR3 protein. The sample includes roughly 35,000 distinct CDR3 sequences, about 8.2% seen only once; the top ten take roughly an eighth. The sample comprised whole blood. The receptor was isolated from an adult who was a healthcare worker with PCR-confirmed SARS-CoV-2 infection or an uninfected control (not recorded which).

CDR3 nucleotide sequence: TGTGCCAGCAGTAATCTAGCGGAGGGGCGATCAGATACGCAGTATTTT. This translates into CASSNLAEGRSDTQYF. This chain links TRBV27 with TRBJ2-3; TRBD2 aligns across 7 bases. With V trimmed by 5 bases and J by 4 bases, 12 bases remained unmatched. Per the germline V gene, CDR1 is MNHEY and CDR2 is SMNVEV (reference sequence). CDR3 length: 16 amino acids.